A selection of T cell receptor beta chains follows, all from one sample in a study of identical twins. TCRdb re-derived calls from the 5' RACE reads in MiXCR, one entry per CDR3 protein. The repertoire holds about 330,000 distinct CDR3 sequences, with 9% to 15% as singletons. The sample was also linked to a second study, of yellow fever vaccine responses in identical twins.

Material for sequencing was CD8+ T cells sorted from blood. Source of these receptors: a woman younger than 30 in good health. Both conserved end residues are part of each CDR3. D genes are given only for firm matches. A row's size may be missing; if present it is once, few, many or a size class.

>TRBJ2-1|-|TRBV24-1|many|14
CATEASTSYNEQFF
TGTGCCACCGAGGCCTCGACCTCTTACAATGAGCAGTTCTTC
>TRBJ2-3|TRBD2|TRBV20-1|-|18
CSAIPVLAGGQSTDTQYF
TGCAGTGCTATACCCGTGTTAGCGGGGGGTCAAAGCACAGATACGCAGTATTTT
>TRBJ2-1|TRBD2|TRBV2|-|13
CASSSGTSHEQFF
TGTGCCAGCAGTTCCGGGACTAGTCATGAGCAGTTCTTC
>TRBJ2-7|-|TRBV4-1|few|15
CASSQGSTGTYEQYF
TGCGCCAGCAGCCAAGGATCGACAGGCACCTACGAGCAGTACTTC
>TRBJ1-1|-|TRBV27|-|13
CASSSPGGTEAFF
TGTGCCAGCAGTTCCCCCGGGGGTACTGAAGCTTTCTTT
>TRBJ2-7|-|TRBV6-1|-|15
CASSRTDGELREQYF
TGTGCCAGCAGTCGAACCGACGGCGAGCTACGAGAGCAGTACTTC
>TRBJ1-6|TRBD1|TRBV19|-|15
CASEDRDSFNSPLHF
TGTGCCAGCGAAGACCGGGACAGCTTTAATTCACCCCTCCACTTT
>TRBJ2-5|-|TRBV4-1|many|15
CASSLPGSLQETQYF
TGCGCCAGCAGCCTACCCGGGAGTCTCCAAGAGACCCAGTACTTC
>TRBJ2-5|TRBD2|TRBV5-1|-|16
CDSSLGGLGFRETQYF
TGCGACAGCAGCTTAGGAGGACTAGGGTTTCGAGAGACCCAGTACTTC
>TRBJ2-7|-|TRBV7-9|few|13
CASSLVATDEQYF
TGTGCCAGCAGCTTAGTCGCTACTGACGAGCAGTACTTC
>TRBJ1-2|-|TRBV5-1|many|14
CASSLFAVEYGYTF
TGCGCCAGCAGCTTGTTTGCAGTCGAGTATGGCTACACCTTC
>TRBJ2-1|TRBD2|TRBV27|-|20
CASSFSSTGTSGFSYNEQFF
TGTGCCAGCAGTTTCTCCAGTACCGGGACTAGCGGTTTTTCCTACAATGAGCAGTTCTTC
>TRBJ2-1|-|TRBV14|-|15
CASSLEGWAGHEQFF
TGTGCCAGCAGCCTCGAAGGGTGGGCCGGGCATGAGCAGTTCTTC
>TRBJ2-3|-|TRBV4-1|many|16
CASSPAVGRRTDTQYF
TGCGCCAGCAGCCCGGCGGTGGGTAGGAGGACAGATACGCAGTATTTT
>TRBJ1-1|-|TRBV2|few|12
CASPALNTEAFF
TGTGCCAGCCCCGCCTTGAACACTGAAGCTTTCTTT
>TRBJ1-6|TRBD1|TRBV11-3|-|15
CASSLPQGEDSPLHF
TGTGCCAGCAGCTTACCACAGGGGGAAGATTCACCCCTCCACTTT
>TRBJ2-7|-|TRBV29-1|few|14
CSVEEPTAGYEQYF
TGCAGCGTTGAAGAGCCCACGGCAGGCTACGAGCAGTACTTC
>TRBJ2-1|-|TRBV9|few|13
CASSVGGGDEQFF
TGTGCCAGCAGCGTAGGGGGGGGCGATGAGCAGTTCTTC
>TRBJ2-3|TRBD2|TRBV9|few|17
CASSPGAGANPTDTQYF
TGTGCCAGCAGCCCTGGCGCGGGAGCCAATCCTACAGATACGCAGTATTTT
>TRBJ2-7|-|TRBV4-1|many|12
CASSQESGEQYF
TGCGCCAGCAGCCAAGAGTCCGGCGAGCAGTACTTC
>TRBJ2-1|-|TRBV6-5|-|14
CASSYSGSNNEQFF
TGTGCCAGCAGTTACTCGGGGAGCAACAATGAGCAGTTCTTC
>TRBJ2-3|TRBD2|TRBV4-1|-|15
CASSQIRGVTDTQYF
TGCGCCAGCAGCCAAATCCGGGGGGTTACAGATACGCAGTATTTT
>TRBJ2-5|TRBD2|TRBV24-1|-|18
CATSDTRGGSGNVETQYF
TGTGCCACCAGTGACACGAGGGGGGGTAGCGGGAATGTTGAGACCCAGTACTTC
>TRBJ2-7|-|TRBV7-9|few|13
CASNPRHSYEQYF
TGTGCCAGCAACCCTAGGCACTCCTACGAGCAGTACTTC
>TRBJ2-2|-|TRBV7-9|-|13
CASRQGSDRELFF
TGTGCCAGCAGGCAGGGGAGTGACAGGGAGCTGTTTTTT